This entry describes one TCR beta chain. What it binds is not known. This record comes from a study of shared clonotypes between healthy human individuals. On ten immunoSEQ deep assay plates, unsorted PBMC DNA was sequenced. Assay: immunoSEQ multiplex PCR; the TCRdb copy retains only in-frame clones and omits some. Of 450,000 to 550,000 clones listed, roughly 78% were seen once; the top ten hold around 13%. V dropped 5 bases and J dropped 0; count of bases not matched to a gene: 10. This CDR3 is 19 amino acids long. CDR1 and CDR2 from the germline V gene are SNHLY and FYNNEI. Study-level results: The sampled material consisted only of blood, and tissue repertoires are likely to differ.

Without sorting, samples used some 84 million PBMCs for genomic DNA. The clonotype comes from a woman in her thirties or forties in good health. Some clones in this sample may be carry-over from other donors' samples. V usage is TRBV2 and J usage is TRBJ2-1; 13 nucleotides agree with TRBD2. The sequenced sample was PBMCs. CDR3: CASSRGTSGTLSSYNEQFF. The CDR3 DNA follows: TGTGCCAGCAGTCGGGGGACTAGCGGGACGTTAAGCTCCTACAATGAGCAGTTCTTC.